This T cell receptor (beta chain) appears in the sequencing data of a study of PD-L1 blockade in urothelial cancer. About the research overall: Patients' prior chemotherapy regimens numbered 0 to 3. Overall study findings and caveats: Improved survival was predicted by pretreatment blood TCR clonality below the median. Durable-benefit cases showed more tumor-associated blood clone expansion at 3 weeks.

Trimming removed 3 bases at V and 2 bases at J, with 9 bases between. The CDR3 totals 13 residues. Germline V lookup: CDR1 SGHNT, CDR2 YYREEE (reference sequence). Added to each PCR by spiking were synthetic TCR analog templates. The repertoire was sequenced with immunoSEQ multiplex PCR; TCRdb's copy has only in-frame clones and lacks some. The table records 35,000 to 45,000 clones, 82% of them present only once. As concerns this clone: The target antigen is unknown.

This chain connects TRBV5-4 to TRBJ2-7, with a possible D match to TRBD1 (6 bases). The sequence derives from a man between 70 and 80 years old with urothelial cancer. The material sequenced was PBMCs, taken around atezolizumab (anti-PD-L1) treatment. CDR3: CASSYRETYEQYF. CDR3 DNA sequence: TGTGCCAGCAGCTACAGGGAGACCTACGAGCAGTACTTC.